This T cell receptor (beta chain) was found in a study of OX40 agonist ivuxolimab in advanced cancers. The overall study: Ivuxolimab, an antibody acting as an agonist of OX40 (CD134), was used to treat patients. Prior anti-PD-1, anti-PD-L1 or anti-CTLA-4 therapy did not bar entry, and more than 35% had some. Males comprised about 78% of the group, whose mean age was roughly 60 years (range 23 to 79). Whole-study results and caveats: Among the least clonally expanded were partial responders at 0.1-3.0 mg/kg.

The assay was immunoSEQ multiplex PCR, and TCRdb's table has in-frame clones only and misses some. The repertoire consists of about 20,000 clones, with less than 85% occurring once and the leading ten covering 33%. Trimming shortened V by 4 bases and J by 1 base, and 5 bases separated the two germline ends. CDR3 length: 13 amino acids. Germline V lookup: CDR1 ENHRY, CDR2 SYGVKD. Worth noting for this clone: Antigen specificity is unknown. A read error may be the cause here, since a much bigger clone is one base away.

This sequence originates from an adult with an advanced solid tumor such as melanoma, head and neck, liver or kidney cancer. The specimen comprised CD4+ or CD8+ T cells sorted from blood, sampled in a trial of the OX40 agonist ivuxolimab. The chain has TRBV10-3 and TRBJ1-5, with D perhaps TRBD1 (5 bases). CDR3 sequence: CAISAGSNQPQHF. For the CDR3, the DNA is TGTGCCATCAGTGCAGGGAGCAATCAGCCCCAGCATTTT.